The 16 T cell receptor beta chains listed next were all sequenced from one sample in a study of shared clonotypes between healthy human individuals. Assay used: immunoSEQ multiplex PCR; TCRdb lists only in-frame clones, some missing. The table lists millions of clones, approximately 94% of them singletons, with 0.11% to 0.15% in the top ten. The material sequenced was naive CD4+ T cells sorted from blood. Noted subset: CD45RA+ positively selected. These TCRs come from a man between 18 and 29 years old in good health.

This clone was recorded once. The chain employs TRBV28 and TRBJ1-1; D gene unclear. V was trimmed by 8 bases and J by 1 base, leaving 11 bases between them. The CDR3 loop spans 13 amino acids. Germline V lookup: CDR1 MDHEN, CDR2 SYDVKM. The CDR3, as DNA: TGTGCCAGCGCAAAAACCCAGAACACTGAAGCTTTCTTT. This codes for CASAKTQNTEAFF.

For the CDR3, the DNA is TGTGCCAGCAGCCAGAGGGTCGAGGCTGGCTACACCTTC. Its protein product is CASSQRVEAGYTF. V gene TRBV7-9 combines with J gene TRBJ1-2; D ambiguous. The CDR3 spans 13 residues. V lost 5 bases and J lost 7, with 14 bases in between. In germline, CDR1 is SEHNR, CDR2 FQNEAQ (reference sequence).

On this clone: This same CDR3 is encoded by further DNA sequences in the sample. This chain uses TRBV7-2 with TRBJ2-3; D may be TRBD2 (5 bases). Deletions cut 3 bases from V and 3 bases from J, with 13 bases between. This CDR3 contains 15 residues. Germline-derived CDR1 and CDR2 are SGHTA and FQGNSA. This CDR3 is CASSFSRGVTDTQYF. The CDR3 coding sequence is TGTGCCAGCAGCTTCTCCCGGGGTGTTACAGATACGCAGTATTTT. Full variable domain (missing parts from reference TRBV7-2 and TRBJ2-3): GAGVSQSPSNKVTEKGKDVELRCDPISGHTALYWYRQSLGQGLEFLIYFQGNSAPDKSGLPSDRFSAERTGGSVSTLTIQRTQQEDSAVYLCASSFSRGVTDTQYFGPGTRLTVL.

CDR3 residues: CASSPLADTSYNSPLHF. The CDR3 region has the DNA TGTGCCAGCTCACCATTGGCGGACACCTCCTATAATTCACCCCTCCACTTT. The chain recombines TRBV18 with TRBJ1-6, with a weak D call TRBD1 (5 bases). The CDR3 sequence is 17 residues long. Germline CDR1 is KGHSH and CDR2 is LQKENI. Trimming took off 2 bases at V and 0 bases at J, with 11 bases between the two ends.

The V gene is TRBV27, the J gene TRBJ2-5; D may be TRBD1 or TRBD2 (5 bases each). Germline V lookup: CDR1 MNHEY, CDR2 SMNVEV (reference sequence). The CDR3 totals 13 residues. The V and J ends lost 5 bases and 5 bases respectively, with 12 bases between them. The CDR3 nucleotides are TGTGCCAGCAGTGATCGAGAGGGGGAGACCCAGTACTTC. Its protein product is CASSDREGETQYF.

This chain uses TRBV27 with TRBJ1-5; perhaps TRBD1 as D (5 bases). V lost 3 bases and J 2 bases, leaving 8 bases between the germline ends. Germline assignment: CDR1 MNHEY and CDR2 SMNVEV (reference sequence). The CDR3 spans 14 residues. The CDR3 here is CASSFEGGNQPQHF. DNA for the CDR3: TGTGCCAGCAGTTTCGAAGGGGGCAATCAGCCCCAGCATTTT.

This clone was recorded only once. V usage is TRBV10-3 and J usage is TRBJ1-2; unclear D gene. This CDR3 spans 13 amino acids. Germline CDR1 reads ENHRY; CDR2 reads SYGVKD. With 3 bases removed from V and 3 bases from J, the gap between germline ends came to 8 bases. For the CDR3, the DNA is TGTGCCATCAGTGAACTCCCGGACTATGGCTACACCTTC. Encoded protein: CAISELPDYGYTF.

This clone was counted a single time. This rearrangement joins TRBV4-1 to TRBJ1-2; TRBD1 is a possible D gene (6 bases). Germline V gene sequence: CDR1 MGHRA, CDR2 YSYEKL. The CDR3 contains 13 residues. V dropped 0 bases and J dropped 9 bases, with 11 bases sitting between them. The CDR3 region has the DNA TGCGCCAGCAGCCAAGAAGGTGACAGGAGCTACACCTTC. It translates to CASSQEGDRSYTF.

The chain has TRBV28 and TRBJ1-5; D not resolved. The CDR3 length is 12 residues. The germline V and J ends were trimmed by 5 bases and 4 bases, with 6 bases remaining between them. Per the germline V gene, CDR1 is MDHEN and CDR2 is SYDVKM. The CDR3 reads CASSLENQPQHF. The CDR3 DNA follows: TGTGCCAGCAGTCTCGAGAATCAGCCCCAGCATTTT.

This chain links TRBV5-1 with TRBJ2-2; tentative D call: TRBD2 (5 bases). Germline loops: CDR1 SGHRS, CDR2 YFSETQ. With 3 bases removed from V and 1 base from J, the gap between germline ends came to 10 bases. This CDR3 is 15 amino acids long. In DNA form, the CDR3 reads TGCGCCAGCAGCTCCACGGCGGGGAACACCGGGGAGCTGTTTTTT. Its translation: CASSSTAGNTGELFF.

The chain recombines TRBV6-5 with TRBJ1-2; the D gene is possibly TRBD1 (6 bases). The germline V gene has CDR1 MNHEY and CDR2 SVGAGI. The CDR3 is 13 amino acids. The germline V and J ends were trimmed by 5 bases and 3 bases, with 10 bases remaining between them. In DNA form, the CDR3 reads TGTGCCAGCAGTAACAGGGTCGACTATGGCTACACCTTC. Protein: CASSNRVDYGYTF.

The chain carries TRBV30 and TRBJ2-1, with TRBD1 identical over 11 bases. V gave up 4 bases and J gave up 0 bases; unmatched junction bases: 2. This CDR3 is 15 amino acids long. Germline values: CDR1 GTSNPN, CDR2 SVGIG (reference sequence). The CDR3 loop is CAWKGTGGSYNEQFF. CDR3 DNA sequence: TGTGCCTGGAAAGGGACAGGGGGCTCCTACAATGAGCAGTTCTTC.

Only one count was recorded for this clone. This sample includes further DNA sequences coding for the same CDR3. This rearrangement joins TRBV5-1 to TRBJ1-4; TRBD1 is a possible D gene (5 bases). CDR3 length equals 14 residues. Deletions cut 4 bases from V and 4 bases from J, with 11 bases between. The germline CDR1 and CDR2 sequences are SGHRS and YFSETQ. The CDR3 DNA reads TGCGCCAGCAGCCGAACCGGGGGTAATGAAAAACTGTTTTTT. This codes for CASSRTGGNEKLFF.

In regard to this clone: Other DNA sequences in the sample encode the same CDR3. The chain is built from TRBV19 and TRBJ2-7; TRBD1 matches 9 bases. This CDR3 is built from 15 residues. The junction had 4 bases not matched to a gene; V was cut back by 2 bases and J by 2 bases. CDR1 LNHDA and CDR2 SQIVND come from the germline V gene (reference sequence). The CDR3 sequence is CASSIPGQGTYEQYF. CDR3 nucleotides: TGTGCCAGTAGTATACCGGGACAGGGAACCTACGAGCAGTACTTC.

V usage is TRBV30 and J usage is TRBJ2-7, with 7 positions matching TRBD1. Germline V gives CDR1 GTSNPN, CDR2 SVGIG (reference sequence). This CDR3 is built from 15 residues. V dropped 0 bases and J dropped 7; count of bases not matched to a gene: 12. The CDR3 reads CAWSVPHRGSQEQYF. The CDR3 DNA reads as TGTGCCTGGAGTGTACCCCACAGGGGATCGCAAGAGCAGTACTTC.

This chain links TRBV5-4 with TRBJ2-4, with D maybe TRBD1 (6 bases). This CDR3 has 14 amino acids. Germline V gives CDR1 SGHNT, CDR2 YYREEE (reference sequence). V lost 2 bases, J lost 8 bases, and 14 bases lay in between. The CDR3 sequence: CASSFAGARDIQYF. The CDR3, as DNA: TGTGCCAGCAGCTTCGCAGGGGCTCGGGACATTCAGTACTTC.